This T cell receptor beta chain was recovered during a study of cytomegalovirus exposure and HLA in healthy donors. As for the study in general: Findings of an earlier analysis included some 120 million unique TCR beta sequences from some 190 million T cells.

On this clone itself: Its matching antigen is unknown.

General study results and limits: TCR beta V- and J-gene trimming was later associated with a missense DCLRE1C variant.

Primers included in the PCR were 60 Vbeta and 13 Jbeta primers. Here immunoSEQ multiplex PCR was the method, and the copy in TCRdb shows in-frame clones only, minus some. This sample has fewer than 90,000 clones, with about 80% found just once. CDR3 length equals 16 residues. Losses at the gene ends were 4 bases for V and 8 bases for J; bases not matched to a gene: 6. Per the germline V gene, CDR1 is SNHLY and CDR2 is FYNNEI. This chain uses TRBV2 with TRBJ2-1; 15 bases map to TRBD2. Sequenced sample: PBMCs. This receptor was identified in a man aged 30 to 39 in good health and CMV-seropositive. CDR3 in amino acids: CASSAGLAGGFHEQFF. Here the CDR3 DNA reads TGTGCCAGCAGTGCCGGACTAGCGGGGGGGTTTCATGAGCAGTTCTTC.